The 11 T cell receptor beta chains below all came from one sample that was sequenced in a study of control samples from healthy donors and cancer patients. Using immunoSEQ multiplex PCR, the repertoire was profiled, and TCRdb retains in-frame clones only, with some absent. The table lists about 63,000 clones, 75% to 85% of them singletons. Sequenced input: blood. The receptors were sampled from a man aged 40-49 years in good health.

J is TRBJ1-3 and V is TRBV7-2, with 9 nucleotides matching TRBD1. Trimming cost V 1 base and J 2 bases; bases outside gene matches: 0. The CDR3 consists of 15 residues. Germline V gene data show CDR1 as SGHTA and CDR2 as FQGNSA. The CDR3: CASSLGTGAGNTIYF. CDR3 nucleotides: TGTGCCAGCAGCTTAGGGACAGGGGCTGGAAACACCATATATTTT.

The chain employs TRBV9 and TRBJ1-5; D gene ambiguous. The germline V and J ends were trimmed by 1 base and 1 base, with 9 bases remaining between them. This CDR3 region has 15 residues. Germline V gives CDR1 SGDLS, CDR2 YYNGEE. CDR3 residues: CASSVSSGSNQPQHF. CDR3 nucleotide sequence: TGTGCCAGCAGCGTATCTAGTGGGAGCAATCAGCCCCAGCATTTT.

This chain joins TRBV6-4 and TRBJ2-1; 9 nucleotides align to TRBD2. This CDR3 has 14 residues. Germline V gene lookup returns CDR1 MRHNA and CDR2 SNTAGT. The J segment lost 8 bases and the V segment lost 5 bases, leaving 7 bases of the junction unmatched. CDR3 sequence: CASSKAGGSDEQFF. As DNA, the CDR3 is TGTGCCAGCAGTAAAGCGGGGGGTTCTGATGAGCAGTTCTTC.

The chain joins TRBV30 to TRBJ1-2; the match to TRBD1 covers 8 bases. V lost 2 bases and J lost 0; bases outside the gene matches: 11. Per the germline V gene, CDR1 is GTSNPN and CDR2 is SVGIG (reference sequence). CDR3 length: 17 residues. The CDR3 sequence: CAWSKLGQGQSNYGYTF. The CDR3 region has the DNA TGTGCCTGGAGTAAGTTAGGACAGGGACAATCTAACTATGGCTACACCTTC.

The chain is built from TRBV6-2 or TRBV6-3 and TRBJ1-5, with a tentative D call TRBD1 (6 bases). The CDR3 sequence is 14 residues long. Germline V CDR1 and CDR2: MNHEY, SVGEGT. Trimming removed 0 bases from V and 7 bases from J, with 10 bases in between. The CDR3 loop reads CASSYSGGTQPQHF. The DNA for the CDR3 is TGTGCCAGCAGTTACTCAGGGGGAACCCAGCCCCAGCATTTT.

The chain links TRBV7-8 to TRBJ1-3, with TRBD1 as a possible D gene (6 bases). This CDR3 is 16 amino acids long. With 3 bases removed from V and 0 bases from J, the gap between germline ends came to 12 bases. Germline V gene sequence: CDR1 SGHVS, CDR2 FQNEAQ. The CDR3 spells CASSFTPGDSGNTIYF. The DNA of the CDR3 is TGTGCCAGCAGCTTCACCCCAGGGGACTCTGGAAACACCATATATTTT.

In its sample, this clone was seen once. The rearrangement uses TRBV3-1 (or the pseudogene TRBV3-2) and TRBJ2-1, with TRBD1 matching 7 bases. Germline V gene lookup returns CDR1 LGHDT and CDR2 YNNKEL (reference sequence). The V and J ends lost 4 bases and 7 bases, in that order; junction bases with no gene match: 10. This CDR3 has 15 residues. CDR3 nucleotide sequence: TGTGCCAGCAGCCTCTCATGGGGACAGTTAAATGAGCAGTTCTTC. Its protein is CASSLSWGQLNEQFF.

The rearrangement uses TRBV28 and TRBJ1-5; TRBD1 might be the D (5 bases). Germline V lookup: CDR1 MDHEN, CDR2 SYDVKM. The V gene lost 7 bases and the J gene lost 6 bases, with 13 bases spanning the gap. This CDR3 has 13 amino acids. The CDR3 DNA is TGTGCCAGCATGACCCAGGGAACTCAGCCCCAGCATTTT. Translating it yields CASMTQGTQPQHF.

The chain has TRBV11-1 and TRBJ1-1; D is uncertain. V lost 0 bases, J lost 5 bases, and 16 bases lay in between. CDR1 and CDR2 from the germline V gene are SGHAT and FQDESV (reference sequence). CDR3 size: 16 residues. This chain's CDR3 is CASSLAVFNRRTEAFF. The CDR3 DNA reads as TGTGCCAGCAGCTTAGCGGTTTTTAACCGGAGAACTGAAGCTTTCTTT.

The rearrangement links TRBV30 to TRBJ1-1; the D gene is possibly TRBD1 (5 bases). This CDR3 contains 19 residues. Trimming cost V 0 bases and J 0 bases, with 23 bases left between them. Germline lookup yields CDR1 GTSNPN and CDR2 SVGIG (reference sequence). DNA for the CDR3: TGTGCCTGGAGTGTTCATTGGACACTACGTCCCCTCATGAACACTGAAGCTTTCTTT. Its protein product is CAWSVHWTLRPLMNTEAFF.

The V call is TRBV7-9, the J call TRBJ1-2, with a possible D match to TRBD1 (6 bases). CDR3 length: 14 residues. Germline V gene sequence: CDR1 SEHNR, CDR2 FQNEAQ (reference sequence). Deletions cut 2 bases from V and 4 bases from J, with 11 bases between. The CDR3, as DNA: TGTGCCAGCAGCTTACTGACAGGTTCCTATGGCTACACCTTC. Translating it yields CASSLLTGSYGYTF.